This T cell receptor (beta chain) was documented in a study of control samples from healthy donors and cancer patients. The CDR3 runs to 16 residues. The germline V and J ends were trimmed by 5 bases and 2 bases, with 15 bases remaining between them. CDR1 is SEHNR, CDR2 FQNEAQ, per germline (reference sequence). Assay used: immunoSEQ multiplex PCR; TCRdb lists only in-frame clones, some missing. The sample carries approximately 150,000 clones, 91% recorded once. The sequenced sample consisted of blood. The origin of this receptor is a woman aged 40 to 55 in good health. This sequence joins TRBV7-9 and TRBJ1-4; D perhaps matches TRBD1 (6 bases). The chain's CDR3 is CASSVTAGVTNEKLFF. The CDR3 nucleotides are TGTGCCAGCAGCGTAACAGCAGGGGTGACTAATGAAAAACTGTTTTTT.